This record concerns one TCR beta chain sequence. This record belongs to a study of blood T cell repertoires in COVID-19. Cohort placement rested on clinical history that participants reported themselves. Repertoires were generated with immunoSEQ multiplex PCR, while TCRdb's copy carries only in-frame clones and drops some. Of 130,000 to 150,000 clones in the sample, 65% to 85% were seen once. Germline CDR1 is MNHNY and CDR2 is SVGAGI (reference sequence). After removal of 5 bases from V and 5 bases from J, the junction contained 10 bases not matched to a gene. There are 15 residues in the CDR3. Sequencing used PBMCs or T cells enriched from blood (not recorded which). The chain couples TRBV6-6 to TRBJ1-1, with 8 positions matching TRBD1. This sequence was found in a woman aged 45-59 years who had been exposed to COVID-19. In DNA, the CDR3 is TGTGCCAGCAGTAGCTACAGGGGGACGGGGACTGAAGCTTTCTTT. It codes for CASSSYRGTGTEAFF.